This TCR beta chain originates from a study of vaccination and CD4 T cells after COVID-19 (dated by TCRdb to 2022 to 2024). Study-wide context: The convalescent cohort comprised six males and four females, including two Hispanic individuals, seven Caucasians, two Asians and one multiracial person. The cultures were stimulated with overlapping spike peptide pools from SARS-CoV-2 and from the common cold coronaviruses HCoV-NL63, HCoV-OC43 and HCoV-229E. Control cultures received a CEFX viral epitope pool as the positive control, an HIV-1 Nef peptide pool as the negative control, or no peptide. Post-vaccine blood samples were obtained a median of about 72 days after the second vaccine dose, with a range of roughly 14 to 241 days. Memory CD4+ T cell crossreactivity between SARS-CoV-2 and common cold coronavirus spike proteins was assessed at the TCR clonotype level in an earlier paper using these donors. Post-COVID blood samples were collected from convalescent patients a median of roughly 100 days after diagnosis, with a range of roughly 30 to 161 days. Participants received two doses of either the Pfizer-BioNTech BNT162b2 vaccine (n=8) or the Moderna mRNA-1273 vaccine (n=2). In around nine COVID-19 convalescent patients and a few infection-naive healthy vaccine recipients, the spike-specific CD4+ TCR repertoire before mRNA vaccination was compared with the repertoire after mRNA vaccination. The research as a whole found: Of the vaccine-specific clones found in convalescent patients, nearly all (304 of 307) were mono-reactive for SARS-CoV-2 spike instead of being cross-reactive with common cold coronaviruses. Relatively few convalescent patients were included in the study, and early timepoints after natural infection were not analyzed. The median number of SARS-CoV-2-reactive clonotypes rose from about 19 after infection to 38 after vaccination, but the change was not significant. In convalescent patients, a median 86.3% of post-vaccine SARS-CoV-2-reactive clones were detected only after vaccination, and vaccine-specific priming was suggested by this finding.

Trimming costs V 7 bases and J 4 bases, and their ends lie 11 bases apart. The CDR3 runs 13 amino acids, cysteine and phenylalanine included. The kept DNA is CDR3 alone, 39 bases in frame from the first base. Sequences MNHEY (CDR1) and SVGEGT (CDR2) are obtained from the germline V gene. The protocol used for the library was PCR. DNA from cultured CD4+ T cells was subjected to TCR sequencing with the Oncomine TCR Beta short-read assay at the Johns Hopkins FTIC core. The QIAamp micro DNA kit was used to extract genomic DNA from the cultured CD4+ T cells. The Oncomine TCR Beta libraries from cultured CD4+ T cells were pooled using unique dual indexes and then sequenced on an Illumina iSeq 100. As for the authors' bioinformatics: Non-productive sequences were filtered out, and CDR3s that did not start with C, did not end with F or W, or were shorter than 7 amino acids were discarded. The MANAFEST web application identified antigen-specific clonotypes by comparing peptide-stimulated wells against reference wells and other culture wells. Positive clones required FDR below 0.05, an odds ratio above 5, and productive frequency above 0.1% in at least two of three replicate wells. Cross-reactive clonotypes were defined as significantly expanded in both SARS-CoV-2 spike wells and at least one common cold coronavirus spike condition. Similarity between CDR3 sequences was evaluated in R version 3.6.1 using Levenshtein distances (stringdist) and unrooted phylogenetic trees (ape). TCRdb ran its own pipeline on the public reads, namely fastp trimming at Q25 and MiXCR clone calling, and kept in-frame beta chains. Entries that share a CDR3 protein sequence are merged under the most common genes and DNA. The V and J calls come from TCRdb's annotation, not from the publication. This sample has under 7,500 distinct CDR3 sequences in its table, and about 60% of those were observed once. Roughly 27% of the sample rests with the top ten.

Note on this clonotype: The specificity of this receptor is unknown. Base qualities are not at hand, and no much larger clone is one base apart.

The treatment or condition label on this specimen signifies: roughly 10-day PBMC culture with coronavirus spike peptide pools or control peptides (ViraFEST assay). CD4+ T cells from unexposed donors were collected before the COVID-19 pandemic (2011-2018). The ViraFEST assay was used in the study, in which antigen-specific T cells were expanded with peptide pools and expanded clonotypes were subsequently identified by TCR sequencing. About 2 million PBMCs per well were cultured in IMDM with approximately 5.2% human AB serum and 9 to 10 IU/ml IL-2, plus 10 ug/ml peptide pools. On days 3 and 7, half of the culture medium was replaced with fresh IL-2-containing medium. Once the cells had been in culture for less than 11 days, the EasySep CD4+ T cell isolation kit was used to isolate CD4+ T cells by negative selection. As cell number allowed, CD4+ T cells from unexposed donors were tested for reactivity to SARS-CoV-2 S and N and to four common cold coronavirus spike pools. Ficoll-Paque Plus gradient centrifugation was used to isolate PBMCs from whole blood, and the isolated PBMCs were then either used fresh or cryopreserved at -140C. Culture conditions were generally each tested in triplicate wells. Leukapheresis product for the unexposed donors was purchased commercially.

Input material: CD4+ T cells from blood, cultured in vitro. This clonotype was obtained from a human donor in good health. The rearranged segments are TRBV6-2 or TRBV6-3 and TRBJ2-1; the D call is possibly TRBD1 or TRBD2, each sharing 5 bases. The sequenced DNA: TGTGCCAGCACCCCATGGGGGTACAATGAGCAGTTCTTC. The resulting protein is CASTPWGYNEQFF.